This T cell receptor (beta chain) is drawn from a study of post-analysis software for immune sequencing data (dated by TCRdb to 2015 to 2017). With respect to the entire study: The recorded disease courses included relapsing-remitting, secondary progressive and progressive-relapsing multiple sclerosis, and some patients had no subtype annotation. The patient repertoires were compared against around eleven previously published healthy control repertoires obtained from donors aged about 6 to 26 years. A subset of samples was prepared in parallel using single-end sample barcoding, then pooled and co-amplified after Illumina adapter ligation. Study-wide findings and limitations: Significantly lower normalized Chao1 diversity was found in multiple sclerosis patients than in controls, suggesting substantial peripheral T-cell clonal expansion. The multiple sclerosis patient group was slightly younger than the control group. Significantly higher frequencies in patients than in controls were found for roughly 5 TRBV segments, including TRBV5-6, TRBV5-1 and TRBV20-1. When samples were clustered directly using the F measure, samples prepared in the same batch co-clustered strongly, which prompted a batch-effect correction.

The table lists this clonotype with a few counts. The specificity of this receptor is unknown. Base qualities were left out, and no much larger clone turns up one base away. Compared with germline, V lacks 1 base and J lacks 4 bases; bases without a gene match: 7. CDR1 SGHVS and CDR2 FNYEAQ were looked up in the germline V gene. Including cysteine and phenylalanine, the CDR3 has 15 amino acids. The read is trimmed to its CDR3 DNA, 45 bases read in frame from base 1. Libraries were made using PCR. The reads were generated on an Illumina HiSeq 2500. To reduce PCR and sequencing biases, unique molecular identifiers were built into the TCR beta cDNA libraries. Approximately 500,000 cDNA molecules were obtained per 1 to 10 million input T cells, so each molecule approximated one T cell. The patient libraries were prepared and sequenced with the same protocol used for the earlier healthy control dataset. Samples belonging to the same batch were prepared together, multiplexed and sequenced on a shared HiSeq lane. Processing in the source paper ran as follows. MIGEC was used to process the raw barcoded reads, and molecular identifier groups with only a single read were discarded before consensus assembly and CDR3 extraction. Clonotype tables were post-analysed with VDJtools, and diversity was normalized by down-sampling all datasets to the smallest sample size. In repertoire overlap clustering, CDR3 amino acid sequences, but not nucleotide sequences, were matched to correct batch-related cross-sample contamination. Using fastp trimming at Q25 and MiXCR clonotype assembly, TCRdb reanalyzed the public sequencing data and kept in-frame beta chains. Each CDR3 protein appears once, grouped with its most common genes and DNA. None of the V and J calls come from the authors' own analysis; TCRdb made them. This sample has a few hundred thousand distinct CDR3 sequences in its table, and 39% of those were observed once. Jointly, the top ten make up around 8% of the sample.

To demonstrate the VDJtools post-analysis software, TCR beta repertoires were profiled from the peripheral blood of 13 young patients with multiple sclerosis. The multiple sclerosis patients were children and adolescents between roughly 6 and 16 years of age. This sequence was found in a girl aged 2 to 10 with multiple sclerosis. The rearranged chain carries TRBV7-6 and TRBJ2-7, and 7 junction bases match TRBD1. Source material: blood. The DNA is TGTGCCAGCAGCTTAGGGGGGACAGCTATTTACGAGCAGTACTTC. Its protein product is CASSLGGTAIYEQYF.